Shown below are 20 T cell receptor beta chains from a single sample sequenced in a study of blood T cell repertoires in COVID-19. Sequencing used immunoSEQ multiplex PCR; TCRdb keeps in-frame clones, though not all of them. The sample records 130,000 or so clones, around three quarters being singletons. The sample taken for sequencing was peripheral blood. These receptor sequences come from a human donor in a cohort sampled during active COVID-19.

This clone was detected once. The rearrangement uses TRBV5-4 and TRBJ2-7; 8 positions match TRBD2. With V trimmed by 4 bases and J by 6 bases, 6 bases remained unmatched. The CDR3 is 13 residues long. Looked up from germline, CDR1 is SGHNT and CDR2 is YYREEE (reference sequence). The CDR3: CASSPSGGVEQYF. CDR3 sequence (DNA): TGTGCCAGCAGCCCCAGCGGGGGCGTCGAGCAGTACTTC.

The chain combines TRBV19 with TRBJ1-1, with 7 bases fitting TRBD1. The V gene's germline CDR1 is LNHDA and CDR2 SQIVND (reference sequence). V gave up 7 bases and J gave up 0 bases; unmatched junction bases: 5. This CDR3 spans 14 amino acids. CDR3 sequence (DNA): TGTGCCAGTATTTGGGGGACAGTGAACACTGAAGCTTTCTTT. Translation: CASIWGTVNTEAFF.

This clone was observed at least ten times. This chain links TRBV4-1 with TRBJ2-7; 9 nucleotides align to TRBD1. This CDR3 region has 19 residues. Germline trimming cut 0 bases from V and 0 bases from J; bases unmatched to any gene: 12. Germline CDR1 and CDR2: MGHRA and YSYEKL. The CDR3 nucleotides are TGCGCCAGCAGCCAAGATCAAGGACAGGGGCCTACTAACTCCTACGAGCAGTACTTC. It specifies CASSQDQGQGPTNSYEQYF.

This chain links TRBV6-5 with TRBJ1-2; 10 bases are a match to TRBD1. CDR1 is MNHEY and CDR2 is SVGAGI in the germline V gene. The CDR3 is 14 amino acids. V lost 6 bases, J lost 4 bases, and 5 bases stayed unmatched. The CDR3 is CASRDRGSVYGYTF. The CDR3 nucleotides read TGTGCCAGCAGGGACAGGGGGAGCGTCTATGGCTACACCTTC.

The count of this clone is one. The CDR3 sequence: CASSSQGRSPGYTF. CDR3 DNA sequence: TGTGCCAGCAGTTCACAGGGGAGGAGTCCTGGCTACACCTTC. V and J are TRBV2 and TRBJ1-2; TRBD1 matches at 7 bases. Per germline, CDR1 SNHLY and CDR2 FYNNEI. V shed 5 bases, J shed 7 bases, and the junction held 10 bases outside the gene matches. CDR3 size: 14 residues. The variable domain in full, with the rest retrieved from reference TRBV2 and TRBJ1-2, is EPEVTQTPSHQVTQMGQEVILRCVPISNHLYFYWYRQILGQKVEFLVSFYNNEISEKSEIFDDQFSVERPDGSNFTLKIRSTKLEDSAMYFCASSSQGRSPGYTFGSGTRLTVV.

The rearrangement joins TRBV2 to TRBJ2-1; TRBD2 aligns across 7 bases. Germline V gene data show CDR1 as SNHLY and CDR2 as FYNNEI. V lost 3 bases, J lost 0 bases, and 17 bases stayed unmatched. This CDR3 has 20 amino acids. The CDR3 DNA follows: TGTGCCAGCAGTGATCCCCACCCTAGCGGCCCATCTATCTCCTACAATGAGCAGTTCTTC. This gives the protein CASSDPHPSGPSISYNEQFF.

This clone was seen only a few times. CDR3 region: CASSIDSYSQHF. DNA of the CDR3: TGTGCCAGCAGCATCGACAGCTATTCCCAGCATTTT. The V call is TRBV7-9, the J call TRBJ1-5, with D tentatively TRBD1 (5 bases). CDR3 length equals 12 residues. Looked up from germline, CDR1 is SEHNR and CDR2 is FQNEAQ (reference sequence). V was trimmed by 5 bases and J by 11 bases, leaving 13 bases between them.

This clone appeared once. The chain employs TRBV5-5 and TRBJ2-3, with no clear D. V was trimmed by 3 bases and J by 6 bases, leaving 14 bases between them. The CDR3 is made up of 14 amino acids. Germline loops: CDR1 SGHKS, CDR2 YYEKEE (reference sequence). In DNA form, the CDR3 reads TGTGCCAGCAGCTCGAATTGGGCAACGGATACGCAGTATTTT. It is translated as CASSSNWATDTQYF.

This clone was recorded a few times. V is TRBV6-2 or TRBV6-3 and J is TRBJ1-1; D may be TRBD1 (6 bases). Germline CDR1 is MNHEY and CDR2 is SVGEGT. This CDR3 is built from 16 residues. Deletions cut 0 bases from V and 2 bases from J, with 13 bases between. The CDR3 spells CASSYSKGHPNTEAFF. Written as DNA, the CDR3 is TGTGCCAGCAGTTACTCGAAGGGACACCCCAACACTGAAGCTTTCTTT.

The chain uses TRBV25-1 and TRBJ2-3; D gene uncertain. The CDR3 sequence is 14 residues long. CDR1 and CDR2 (germline): MGHDK, SYGVNS. Deletions cut 1 base from V and 6 bases from J, with 11 bases between. The CDR3 nucleotides read TGTGCCAGCAGTGAATTAGAGGCTCCCGATACGCAGTATTTT. It translates to CASSELEAPDTQYF.

Ten or more counts support this clone. The chain carries TRBV3-1 (or the pseudogene TRBV3-2) and TRBJ2-2, with TRBD2 matching 7 bases. V dropped 7 bases and J dropped 1; count of bases not matched to a gene: 3. The CDR3 runs 14 residues. The germline gives CDR1 LGHDT, CDR2 YNNKEL (reference sequence). This CDR3 reads CASTWGGNTGELFF. In DNA, the CDR3 is TGTGCCAGCACCTGGGGGGGGAACACCGGGGAGCTGTTTTTT.

The chain is built from TRBV5-1 and TRBJ2-5; TRBD2 is a possible D gene (5 bases). Germline V gives CDR1 SGHRS, CDR2 YFSETQ. V dropped 3 bases and J dropped 7 bases, with 16 bases sitting between them. The CDR3 runs to 14 residues. Written as DNA, the CDR3 is TGCGCCAGCAGCTCTGATCCGGGAATGGGGACCCAGTACTTC. This codes for CASSSDPGMGTQYF.

This clone was observed once. The chain is built from TRBV10-3 and TRBJ2-7, with 9 bases lining up with TRBD1. CDR3 length equals 14 residues. Germline-derived CDR1 and CDR2 are ENHRY and SYGVKD. V gave up 8 bases and J gave up 2 bases; unmatched junction bases: 7. The CDR3 region is CAIGTDRGPYEQYF. The CDR3 DNA follows: TGTGCCATCGGCACGGACAGGGGACCCTACGAGCAGTACTTC.

The gene calls are TRBV5-4 and TRBJ2-5, with 12 bases matching TRBD2. Trimming took 4 bases from V and 1 from J; bases not matched to a gene: 5. Germline loops: CDR1 SGHNT, CDR2 YYREEE (reference sequence). The CDR3 is 16 amino acids. The CDR3: CASSLGLAGFQETQYF. The CDR3 DNA sequence: TGTGCCAGCAGCCTCGGACTAGCGGGGTTCCAAGAGACCCAGTACTTC. Together with reference TRBV5-4 and TRBJ2-5, the CDR3 gives the full variable domain: ETGVTQSPTHLIKTRGQQVTLRCSSQSGHNTVSWYQQALGQGPQFIFQYYREEENGRGNFPPRFSGLQFPNYSSELNVNALELDDSALYLCASSLGLAGFQETQYFGPGTRLLVL.

The genes are TRBV27 and TRBJ2-2, with 14 bases lining up with TRBD2. The CDR3 totals 18 residues. Losses at the gene ends were 8 bases for V and 2 bases for J; bases not matched to a gene: 10. From germline, CDR1 is MNHEY and CDR2 SMNVEV (reference sequence). CDR3 nucleotides: TGTGCCAGCGCCGGCGGGACTAGCGGGGGCCTCAACACCGGGGAGCTGTTTTTT. It specifies CASAGGTSGGLNTGELFF.

V gene TRBV12-3 or TRBV12-4 combines with J gene TRBJ1-2; D is perhaps TRBD1 (5 bases). This CDR3 comprises 12 residues. The V end lost 6 bases, the J end lost 5 bases, and 10 bases lay between the germline ends. CDR3 DNA sequence: TGTGCCAGCAGAGACTCAGGGTATGGCTACACCTTC. The encoded protein is CASRDSGYGYTF.

In its sample, this clone was seen a few times. The V gene is TRBV5-1, the J gene TRBJ1-1, with 7 nucleotides matching TRBD1. This CDR3 is built from 14 residues. With V trimmed by 0 bases and J by 2 bases, 1 base remained unmatched. Germline-derived CDR1 and CDR2 are SGHRS and YFSETQ. In DNA form, the CDR3 reads TGCGCCAGCAGCTTGGGGACAGGTAACACTGAAGCTTTCTTT. This codes for CASSLGTGNTEAFF.

This clone was observed a handful of times. This chain connects TRBV7-2 to TRBJ1-2; D unresolved. This CDR3 is 13 amino acids long. V lost 1 base and J 2 bases, leaving 5 bases between the germline ends. Germline CDR1 reads SGHTA; CDR2 reads FQGNSA. The CDR3 DNA reads TGTGCCAGCAGCTTAGAAAGCAACTATGGCTACACCTTC. Amino acid sequence: CASSLESNYGYTF.

The gene calls are TRBV27 and TRBJ2-2, with TRBD2 matching 14 bases. V was clipped by 6 bases and J by 1 base; unmatched bases: 4. Germline V gene lookup returns CDR1 MNHEY and CDR2 SMNVEV (reference sequence). CDR3 length equals 17 residues. This chain's CDR3 is CASRSGTSGGNTGELFF. The CDR3 DNA is TGTGCCAGCAGGTCCGGGACTAGCGGGGGGAACACCGGGGAGCTGTTTTTT.

The chain couples TRBV12-2 to TRBJ1-1. TRBV12-2 is labeled a pseudogene. This CDR3 region has 14 residues. CDR3 coding DNA: TGTGCAAGTCGCTTAGGGGAGAGTGGGACTGAAGCTTTCTTT. Translation gives CASRLGESGTEAFF.